These 12 T cell receptor beta chains were sequenced from one sample in a study of control samples from healthy donors and cancer patients. Method: immunoSEQ multiplex PCR; TCRdb's copy keeps in-frame clones and lacks some. The sample lists under 300,000 clones, roughly 80% occurring once. The specimen sequenced was PBMCs. The receptors stem from a woman aged 60 to 75 with lung cancer.

The rearrangement joins TRBV15 to TRBJ1-5; D is undetermined. The ends were cut back, 0 bases at V and 2 bases at J, with 5 bases in the middle. The V gene's germline CDR1 is LNHNV and CDR2 YYDKDF (reference sequence). The CDR3 totals 14 residues. This CDR3 is CATSRDRGNQPQHF. DNA for the CDR3: TGTGCCACCAGCAGAGATCGGGGCAATCAGCCCCAGCATTTT. Looking up the rest from reference TRBV15 and TRBJ1-5 gives the full variable domain: DAMVIQNPRYQVTQFGKPVTLSCSQTLNHNVMYWYQQKSSQAPKLLFHYYDKDFNNEADTPDNFQSRRPNTSFCFLDIRSPGLGDTAMYLCATSRDRGNQPQHFGDGTRLSIL.

The rearrangement links TRBV9 to TRBJ2-3; D ambiguous. CDR1 and CDR2 (germline): SGDLS, YYNGEE. Trimming took 1 base from V and 3 from J, leaving 9 bases between them. The CDR3 totals 14 residues. CDR3 sequence reads: CASSVLASTDTQYF. The DNA for the CDR3 is TGTGCCAGCAGCGTATTAGCTAGTACAGATACGCAGTATTTT.

This chain connects TRBV19 to TRBJ2-5; D tentatively fits TRBD1 or TRBD2 (6 bases each). This CDR3 contains 15 residues. V lost 3 bases and J 2 bases, leaving 13 bases between the germline ends. Germline V lookup: CDR1 LNHDA, CDR2 SQIVND (reference sequence). Here the CDR3 DNA reads TGTGCCAGTAGTATCGAGGGGGGCTTACAAGAGACCCAGTACTTC. This translates into CASSIEGGLQETQYF. Using reference TRBV19 and TRBJ2-5 for the parts outside the CDR3, the full variable domain is DGGITQSPKYLFRKEGQNVTLSCEQNLNHDAMYWYRQDPGQGLRLIYYSQIVNDFQKGDIAEGYSVSREKKESFPLTVTSAQKNPTAFYLCASSIEGGLQETQYFGPGTRLLVL.

The rearrangement links TRBV10-3 to TRBJ2-7, with D possibly TRBD2 on 6 matching bases. V was pared by 7 bases and J by 2 bases, with 12 bases between. The length of the CDR3 is 13 residues. From germline, CDR1 is ENHRY and CDR2 SYGVKD. The CDR3 reads CAITWTTAYEQYF. CDR3 nucleotide sequence: TGTGCCATCACCTGGACTACAGCCTACGAGCAGTACTTC.

V usage is TRBV5-1 and J usage is TRBJ2-1; 13 nucleotides match TRBD2. Losses at the gene ends were 4 bases for V and 9 bases for J; bases not matched to a gene: 7. Germline V gene lookup returns CDR1 SGHRS and CDR2 YFSETQ. The CDR3 is 15 amino acids. The CDR3 reads CASSPGLAGEGEQFF. As DNA, the CDR3 is TGCGCCAGCAGCCCCGGACTAGCGGGAGAGGGTGAGCAGTTCTTC.

The CDR3 DNA reads as TGTGCCAGCGCTGGGGACAGCTTCACTGAAGCTTTCTTT. Protein product: CASAGDSFTEAFF. This chain links TRBV12-3 or TRBV12-4 with TRBJ1-1; 7 bases fit TRBD1. CDR3 length: 13 residues. Trimming took 8 bases from V and 4 from J; bases not matched to a gene: 7.

The chain combines TRBV29-1 with TRBJ2-1, with 13 bases aligning to TRBD2. The CDR3 extends over 15 amino acids. The germline V gene has CDR1 SQVTM and CDR2 ANQGSEA. The V segment lost 3 bases and the J segment 8 bases; nucleotides outside the gene matches: 7. The CDR3 spells CSVDRLAGGLDEQFF. The DNA for the CDR3 is TGCAGCGTTGATCGACTAGCGGGGGGCTTAGATGAGCAGTTCTTC.

The chain carries TRBV15 and TRBJ2-2, with D unclear. CDR3 length equals 13 residues. CDR1 and CDR2 (germline): LNHNV, YYDKDF (reference sequence). Trimming left V 0 bases short and J 7 bases short, with 6 bases between. The CDR3 DNA reads TGTGCCACCAGCAGAGATTGGGGCGGGGAGCTGTTTTTT. This codes for CATSRDWGGELFF.

The genes are TRBV5-1 and TRBJ2-5, with TRBD2 matching over 7 bases. Germline V CDR1 and CDR2: SGHRS, YFSETQ. This CDR3 spans 16 amino acids. The V segment lost 0 bases and the J segment 4 bases; nucleotides outside the gene matches: 9. CDR3 in DNA: TGCGCCAGCAGCTTGGGCAGCGGGAATTTAATAGAGACCCAGTACTTC. It is translated as CASSLGSGNLIETQYF.

The chain employs TRBV6-5 and TRBJ2-1; 8 nucleotides line up with TRBD1. Germline loops: CDR1 MNHEY, CDR2 SVGAGI. This CDR3 has 15 residues. V lost 6 bases and J lost 8; bases outside the gene matches: 12. In DNA, the CDR3 is TGTGCCAGCAGGACCCAGGGGGCAGGGGATGATGAGCAGTTCTTC. This encodes CASRTQGAGDDEQFF.

The chain is built from TRBV6-5 and TRBJ2-6; the match to TRBD2 covers 8 bases. This CDR3 comprises 14 residues. The V segment lost 6 bases and the J segment 2 bases; nucleotides outside the gene matches: 0. Germline values: CDR1 MNHEY, CDR2 SVGAGI. CDR3 in amino acids: CASRRGAGANVLTF. Written as DNA, the CDR3 is TGTGCCAGCAGGCGGGGGGCTGGGGCCAACGTCCTGACTTTC.

This chain joins TRBV9 and TRBJ2-5; the D is unclear. CDR3 length equals 15 residues. V was cut by 3 bases and J by 4 bases, with 16 bases left in between. The V gene's germline CDR1 is SGDLS and CDR2 YYNGEE. In DNA form, the CDR3 reads TGTGCCAGCAGCGCCGGGCCCCCTCCCCCAGAGACCCAGTACTTC. Its protein product is CASSAGPPPPETQYF. Full variable domain (rest looked up from reference TRBV9 and TRBJ2-5): DSGVTQTPKHLITATGQRVTLRCSPRSGDLSVYWYQQSLDQGLQFLIQYYNGEERAKGNILERFSAQQFPDLHSELNLSSLELGDSALYFCASSAGPPPPETQYFGPGTRLLVL.